The 30 T cell receptor beta chains reported below all come from one sample, sequenced in a study of T cell repertoires in cytomegalovirus infection. No antigen has been assigned to these receptors. Using its own MiXCR run on the reads, TCRdb lists one record per CDR3 protein. The sample consists of some 940,000 distinct CDR3 sequences, approximately 31% of them appearing once. Source: cultured CD8+ T cells from PBMCs, taken from culture after CMV antigen stimulation. Receptors were obtained from a human donor in good health (CMV status not recorded). Some clones in this sample may be carry-over from other donors' samples.

This clonotype was seen at least ten times. This sequence joins TRBV7-6 and TRBJ2-3; 9 bases are shared with TRBD2. CDR1 and CDR2 from the germline V gene are SGHVS and FNYEAQ. The trim removed 4 bases at V and 1 base at J, leaving 0 bases unmatched. The CDR3 length is 14 residues. The CDR3 bases are TGTGCCAGCAGCTCTAGCGGGGGCACAGATACGCAGTATTTT. It yields the protein CASSSSGGTDTQYF.

The J gene is TRBJ2-2, the V gene TRBV5-1; D unclear. The CDR3 has 16 amino acids. Trimming stripped 5 bases from V and 4 bases from J, with 18 bases between. CDR1 SGHRS and CDR2 YFSETQ come from the germline V gene. This CDR3 reads CASSPSPDALTGELFF. In DNA, the CDR3 is TGCGCCAGCAGTCCTTCGCCGGACGCACTCACCGGGGAGCTGTTTTTT.

The chain recombines TRBV9 with TRBJ1-4; 9 bases agree with TRBD1. With 8 bases clipped from V and 5 bases from J, the junction kept 7 bases outside the gene matches. The CDR3 spans 14 residues. CDR1 is SGDLS and CDR2 is YYNGEE in the germline V gene. The CDR3 reads CARDRQGGNEKLFF. In DNA form, the CDR3 reads TGTGCCAGGGACCGACAGGGGGGAAATGAAAAACTGTTTTTT.

The chain employs TRBV5-6 and TRBJ1-2, with D tentatively TRBD1 (5 bases). The CDR3 spans 13 residues. The V gene lost 0 bases and the J gene lost 8 bases, with 11 bases spanning the gap. CDR1 and CDR2 (germline): SGHDT, YYEEEE. The DNA for the CDR3 is TGTGCCAGCAGCTTGGGGACACCCAAGGGCTACACCTTC. Translation: CASSLGTPKGYTF.

The chain couples TRBV25-1 to TRBJ2-2; 10 positions agree with TRBD1. CDR3 length: 16 amino acids. The germline gives CDR1 MGHDK, CDR2 SYGVNS. The ends lost 2 bases at V and 4 bases at J; junction bases unmatched: 4. The CDR3 nucleotides read TGTGCCAGCAGTGAAGACAGGGGGCGATTCACCGGGGAGCTGTTTTTT. This codes for CASSEDRGRFTGELFF.

There are a few counts of this clonotype. The chain employs TRBV11-3 and TRBJ2-5; D is perhaps TRBD2 (5 bases). The CDR3 is made up of 14 amino acids. V lost 5 bases and J 5 bases, leaving 15 bases between the germline ends. The germline V gene encodes CDR1 SGHNT and CDR2 YENEEA. CDR3 in DNA: TGTGCCAGCAGCCCTCCTAGCAACGAGGAGACCCAGTACTTC. It yields the protein CASSPPSNEETQYF.

The chain links TRBV7-9 to TRBJ1-1; D call uncertain. The V end lost 6 bases, the J end lost 1 base, and 12 bases lay between the germline ends. Germline V CDR1 and CDR2: SEHNR, FQNEAQ (reference sequence). The CDR3 runs 14 residues. The chain's CDR3 is CASRRGGRNTEAFF. The CDR3 DNA reads TGTGCCAGCAGGCGTGGAGGGAGGAACACTGAAGCTTTCTTT.

The rearrangement links TRBV7-4 to TRBJ1-2; a weak D match, TRBD1 (6 bases). V lost 8 bases to trimming and J lost 7 bases, with 11 bases between them. In germline, CDR1 is SGHVT, CDR2 SQSDAQ. This CDR3 is built from 11 residues. The DNA of the CDR3 is TGTGCCAGCCTCAGGGGTAGTGGCTACACCTTC. Translation: CASLRGSGYTF.

The rearrangement joins TRBV7-4 to TRBJ1-3; D is undetermined. The germline V and J ends were trimmed by 5 bases and 4 bases, with 21 bases remaining between them. This CDR3 contains 17 residues. Per germline, CDR1 SGHVT and CDR2 SQSDAQ. The CDR3 nucleotides are TGTGCCAGCAGCCCCCGGGTCCTCCAACTGCTCGGAAACACCATATATTTT. It is translated as CASSPRVLQLLGNTIYF.

There are a few counts of this clonotype. The genes are TRBV27 and TRBJ1-4, with TRBD1 matching 9 bases. The CDR3 has 16 residues. Germline loops: CDR1 MNHEY, CDR2 SMNVEV (reference sequence). Trimming at V came to 6 bases and at J to 5 bases, leaving 10 bases not matched to a gene. CDR3 in amino acids: CASSGTGQRPNEKLFF. Here the CDR3 DNA reads TGTGCCAGCAGCGGGACAGGGCAGAGACCGAATGAAAAACTGTTTTTT.

Only a few counts were recorded for this clonotype. The chain uses TRBV11-3 and TRBJ1-1, with unresolved D. CDR1 is SGHNT, CDR2 YENEEA, per germline. V shed 3 bases and J shed 8 bases, with 13 bases lying between them. This CDR3 has 13 amino acids. CDR3: CASSFRTDYEAFF. CDR3 nucleotide sequence: TGTGCCAGCAGCTTCCGGACGGATTACGAAGCTTTCTTT.

The rearrangement links TRBV13 to TRBJ1-2; 9 nucleotides match TRBD1. There are 15 residues in the CDR3. From germline, CDR1 is PRHDT and CDR2 FYEKMQ (reference sequence). Trimming removed 4 bases from V and 8 bases from J; junction bases left unmatched: 11. The CDR3 sequence is CASSSPGQGAWGYTF. CDR3 bases: TGTGCCAGCAGCTCACCGGGACAGGGTGCATGGGGCTACACCTTC.

Worth noting for this clonotype: One junction end does not reproduce the germline sequence, and a read error may be involved. This chain uses TRBV7-6 with TRBJ1-1; D is unclear. The CDR3 has 13 amino acids. The germline V gene encodes CDR1 SGHVS and CDR2 FNYEAQ. The CDR3 loop is CASSLHANTEAFF. CDR3 nucleotides: TGTGCTAGCAGCTTACACGCGAACACTGAAGCTTTCTTT.

In its sample, this clonotype was seen a few times. As DNA, the CDR3 is TGTGCCAGCAAAGGGGAGCCCGGCGCGACCGGGGAGCTGTTTTTT. This translates into CASKGEPGATGELFF. This chain connects TRBV6-6 to TRBJ2-2; D could derive from TRBD1 or TRBD2 (5 bases each). Trimming stripped 7 bases from V and 5 bases from J, with 17 bases between. Germline CDR1 is MNHNY and CDR2 is SVGAGI (reference sequence). The CDR3 totals 15 residues.

In this sample, this clonotype turned up a few times. The chain couples TRBV19 to TRBJ2-1; 12 nucleotides agree with TRBD2. Trimming at V came to 6 bases and at J to 8 bases, leaving 5 bases not matched to a gene. The CDR3 sequence is 14 residues long. The V gene's germline CDR1 is LNHDA and CDR2 SQIVND (reference sequence). In DNA, the CDR3 is TGTGCCAGTAGGGCTAGCGGGGGGGCCTATGAGCAGTTCTTC. Translated, it gives CASRASGGAYEQFF.

This clonotype has a handful of counts. J is TRBJ1-1 and V is TRBV10-1, with 7 bases identical to TRBD1. Germline CDR1 reads WNHNN; CDR2 reads SYGVQD (reference sequence). The J segment lost 5 bases and the V segment lost 0 bases, leaving 3 bases of the junction unmatched. This CDR3 contains 14 residues. The DNA for the CDR3 is TGCGCCAGCAGTGAGTCCCCCAGGGGGACTGAAGCTTTCTTT. Translating it yields CASSESPRGTEAFF.

The V gene is TRBV5-6, the J gene TRBJ2-7; D not resolved. Trimming removed 3 bases from V and 5 bases from J, with 24 bases in between. Germline values: CDR1 SGHDT, CDR2 YYEEEE. The CDR3 is 17 amino acids. In DNA form, the CDR3 reads TGTGCCAGCAGCTCCCTTCTCCTCGGGTTCGGTGAGGACGAGCAGTACTTC. This translates into CASSSLLLGFGEDEQYF.

This clonotype was counted only a few times. The V and J genes are TRBV2 and TRBJ1-2, with a tentative D call TRBD1 (6 bases). The CDR3 has 15 residues. The V end lost 4 bases, the J end lost 3 bases, and 15 bases lay between the germline ends. Per germline, CDR1 SNHLY and CDR2 FYNNEI. DNA for the CDR3: TGTGCCAGCAGTGCGGAGGGGGGGGCTTACTATGGCTACACCTTC. The encoded protein is CASSAEGGAYYGYTF. Supplemented by reference TRBV2 and TRBJ1-2, the full variable domain reads EPEVTQTPSHQVTQMGQEVILRCVPISNHLYFYWYRQILGQKVEFLVSFYNNEISEKSEIFDDQFSVERPDGSNFTLKIRSTKLEDSAMYFCASSAEGGAYYGYTFGSGTRLTVV.

This clonotype was found many times. Its ends do not fully match the called genes, so a read error is possible. The V and J genes are TRBV5-1 and TRBJ2-1; 8 bases map to TRBD2. Looked up from germline, CDR1 is SGHRS and CDR2 is YFSETQ. CDR3 length: 13 residues. Written as DNA, the CDR3 is TGTGCCAGCAGTTTAGCGGGGAGCAATGAGCAGTTCTTC. Translated: CASSLAGSNEQFF.

This clonotype showed up many times. The rearrangement uses TRBV28 and TRBJ2-5, with TRBD1 as a possible D gene (6 bases). Trimming cost V 6 bases and J 4 bases, with 12 bases left between them. The CDR3 consists of 13 residues. The germline V gene encodes CDR1 MDHEN and CDR2 SYDVKM. The chain's CDR3 is CASRPTGSETQYF. The CDR3 DNA is TGTGCCAGCAGACCTACAGGGTCAGAGACCCAGTACTTC.

This clonotype was recorded at least ten times. V gene TRBV7-9 combines with J gene TRBJ1-2; no reliable D call. The CDR3 is 12 amino acids. CDR1 and CDR2 from the germline V gene are SEHNR and FQNEAQ (reference sequence). The germline V and J ends were trimmed by 5 bases and 4 bases, with 8 bases remaining between them. CDR3 sequence: CASSAGSYGYTF. CDR3 nucleotide sequence: TGTGCCAGCAGCGCCGGGAGCTATGGCTACACCTTC.

This clonotype has a handful of counts. The chain couples TRBV5-4 to TRBJ1-2, with 7 positions matching TRBD1. The length of the CDR3 is 15 residues. Germline V gene lookup returns CDR1 SGHNT and CDR2 YYREEE (reference sequence). With 0 bases clipped from V and 5 bases from J, the junction kept 7 bases outside the gene matches. CDR3 in amino acids: CASSLGGTDVYGYTF. CDR3 nucleotides: TGTGCCAGCAGCTTGGGGGGGACAGATGTTTATGGCTACACCTTC.

The chain combines TRBV7-9 with TRBJ1-2, with a weak D call TRBD1 (6 bases). Germline lookup yields CDR1 SEHNR and CDR2 FQNEAQ (reference sequence). Trimming pared 4 bases from V and 6 bases from J, leaving 12 bases between. The CDR3 contains 13 residues. The CDR3 here is CASSYLQGDGYTF. CDR3 DNA: TGTGCCAGCAGCTATTTACAGGGTGATGGCTACACCTTC.

The chain joins TRBV14 to TRBJ2-1, with TRBD1 identical over 8 bases. After removal of 5 bases from V and 3 bases from J, the junction contained 3 bases not matched to a gene. This CDR3 contains 14 residues. CDR1 is SGHDN, CDR2 FVKESK, per germline. The DNA of the CDR3 is TGTGCCAGCAGCTACAGGGGGTACTACAATGAGCAGTTCTTC. It encodes CASSYRGYYNEQFF.

In its sample, this clonotype was seen a few times. The rearrangement uses TRBV20-1 and TRBJ1-2; maybe TRBD1 (5 bases). The CDR3 totals 14 residues. The ends were cut back, 5 bases at V and 6 bases at J, with 19 bases in the middle. Germline-derived CDR1 and CDR2 are DFQATT and SNEGSKA (reference sequence). The CDR3 sequence is CSAPAQGIADGYTF. The CDR3 DNA reads as TGCAGTGCTCCCGCCCAGGGAATTGCGGATGGCTACACCTTC.

The chain couples TRBV6-2 or TRBV6-3 to TRBJ1-5, with TRBD1 as a possible D gene (5 bases). Germline lookup yields CDR1 MNHEY and CDR2 SVGEGT. The V end lost 2 bases, the J end lost 1 base, and 9 bases lay between the germline ends. The CDR3 has 15 amino acids. The CDR3 loop is CASSYGEGSNQPQHF. The CDR3 DNA sequence: TGTGCCAGCAGTTACGGGGAGGGGAGCAATCAGCCCCAGCATTTT.

V gene TRBV27 combines with J gene TRBJ2-3, with D perhaps matching TRBD2 (5 bases). The germline CDR1 and CDR2 sequences are MNHEY and SMNVEV (reference sequence). The CDR3 spans 10 residues. The V end was cut by 10 bases, the J end by 5 bases, with 7 bases between. The CDR3 is CAIGVDTQYF. In nucleotides, the CDR3 is TGTGCCATCGGGGTAGATACGCAGTATTTT.

This chain connects TRBV2 to TRBJ1-4; D gene unclear. The CDR3 spans 14 residues. Germline V CDR1 and CDR2: SNHLY, FYNNEI. The germline V and J ends were trimmed by 7 bases and 0 bases, with 9 bases remaining between them. CDR3 residues: CASNEAATNEKLFF. The DNA for the CDR3 is TGTGCCAGCAACGAGGCAGCAACTAATGAAAAACTGTTTTTT.

The rearrangement joins TRBV5-4 to TRBJ1-1; possible D gene TRBD1, 5 bases. The germline CDR1 and CDR2 sequences are SGHNT and YYREEE (reference sequence). V lost 10 bases, J lost 0 bases, and 13 bases lay in between. CDR3 size: 13 residues. CDR3 DNA sequence: TGTGCCGGGGGGGACGCCCTGAACACTGAAGCTTTCTTT. Its translation: CAGGDALNTEAFF.

V usage is TRBV27 and J usage is TRBJ1-1; a possible D gene is TRBD1 (5 bases). The CDR3 consists of 14 residues. V lost 4 bases, J lost 4 bases, and 13 bases lay in between. Germline V gives CDR1 MNHEY, CDR2 SMNVEV (reference sequence). The CDR3 region is CASSSWEGRTEAFF. In DNA, the CDR3 is TGTGCCAGCAGTTCTTGGGAGGGACGCACTGAAGCTTTCTTT.